The sequence of this T cell receptor beta chain was determined in a study of shared clonotypes between healthy human individuals. Study as a whole: CD4 naive and memory got three plates each, CD8 naive two, CD8 memory one. Study-wide findings and caveats: Although depth was large, rarefaction showed that sequencing of the sorted subsets was incomplete. Naive subsets usually exceeded memory subsets in estimated richness.

Looked up from germline, CDR1 is LNHDA and CDR2 is SQIVND (reference sequence). This CDR3 is built from 16 residues. V lost 5 bases and J lost 0, with 14 bases in between. As for this clone: Its antigen is still unknown.

Every subset had its genomic DNA shared out evenly among several immunoSEQ plates. Profiling relied on immunoSEQ multiplex PCR, and the TCRdb table lists in-frame clones only, not all of them. The table has approximately 980,000 clones, over 75% seen once. The receptor's source is a man aged 18 to 30 in good health. Sequences were obtained from memory CD4+ T cells sorted from blood. Noted subset: CD45RA-negative fraction. The J gene is TRBJ1-5, the V gene TRBV19; D remains unclear. DNA for the CDR3: TGTGCCAGTAGTCCCTTTGGTGTCGGTAGCAATCAGCCCCAGCATTTT. Translation: CASSPFGVGSNQPQHF.